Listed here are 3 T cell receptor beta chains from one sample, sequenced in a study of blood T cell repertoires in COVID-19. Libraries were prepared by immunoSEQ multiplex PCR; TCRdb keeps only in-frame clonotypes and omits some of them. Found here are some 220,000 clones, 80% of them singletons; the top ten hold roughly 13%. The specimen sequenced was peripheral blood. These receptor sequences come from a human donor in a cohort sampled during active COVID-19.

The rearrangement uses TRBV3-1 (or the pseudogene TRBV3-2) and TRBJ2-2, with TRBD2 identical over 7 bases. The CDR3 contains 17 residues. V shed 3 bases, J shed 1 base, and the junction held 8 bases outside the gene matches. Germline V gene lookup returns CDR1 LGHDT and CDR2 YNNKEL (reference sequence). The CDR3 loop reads CASSHVKLAENTGELFF. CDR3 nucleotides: TGTGCCAGCAGCCATGTGAAGCTAGCGGAGAACACCGGGGAGCTGTTTTTT.

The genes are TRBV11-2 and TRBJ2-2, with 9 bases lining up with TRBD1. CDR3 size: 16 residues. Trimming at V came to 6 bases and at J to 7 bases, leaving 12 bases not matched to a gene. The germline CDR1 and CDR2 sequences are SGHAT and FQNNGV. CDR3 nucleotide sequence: TGTGCCAGCAGGGTAGGAGGGACAGGGCTACGCGGGGAGCTGTTTTTT. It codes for CASRVGGTGLRGELFF.

CDR3 bases: TGTGCCAGCAGCTTGTGGGGGGGCGACTATGGCTACACCTTC. Its translation: CASSLWGGDYGYTF. The chain employs TRBV5-4 and TRBJ1-2; possibly TRBD1 for D (6 bases). V was trimmed by 1 base and J by 3 bases, leaving 10 bases between them. Germline lookup yields CDR1 SGHNT and CDR2 YYREEE (reference sequence). This CDR3 region has 14 residues. Full variable domain (outside the CDR3, taken from reference TRBV5-4 and TRBJ1-2): ETGVTQSPTHLIKTRGQQVTLRCSSQSGHNTVSWYQQALGQGPQFIFQYYREEENGRGNFPPRFSGLQFPNYSSELNVNALELDDSALYLCASSLWGGDYGYTFGSGTRLTVV.